Here is one T cell receptor beta chain with its context. Its cognate antigen is unknown. The entry originates in a study of T cells in Graves' hyperthyroidism and ophthalmopathy. The CDR3 regions of TCR beta were amplified from RNA transcripts. Primed by the HTBI set, a first-round RT-PCR was run on the TCR CDR3. TCRdb analysed the multiplex PCR reads with MiXCR anew, one entry per CDR3 protein. The sample yields about 700,000 distinct CDR3 sequences, just under 45% seen once. Used for diagnoses were clinical symptoms, serum thyroxine and TRAb, thyroid ultrasound and orbital computed tomography. Germline V lookup: CDR1 SNHLY, CDR2 FYNNEI. The length of the CDR3 is 15 residues. V dropped 3 bases and J dropped 1 base, with 12 bases sitting between them. The study's findings and limits: Progression to ophthalmopathy was predicted a median of approximately 6.4 months early.

Sequencing used peripheral blood or thyroid tissue (not recorded which). This receptor was taken from an adult man with Graves' disease, either hyperthyroidism or ophthalmopathy (not recorded which). The chain has TRBV2 and TRBJ1-1; weak D call: TRBD1 (6 bases). CDR3: CASSDVGGKNTEAFF. Here the CDR3 DNA reads TGTGCCAGCAGTGATGTTGGGGGCAAGAACACTGAAGCTTTCTTT.